The 9 T cell receptor beta chains in this list originate from one sample, sequenced in a study of metastatic and nonmetastatic thyroid tumors. Thyroid surgery took place with no prior treatment in any patient. Via MiXCR, TCRdb re-called the PCR reads. Of 30,000 to 40,000 clones in the sample, 15% to 20% were seen once. The sample consisted of blood. The receptors originated from a male donor with papillary thyroid cancer or a benign thyroid nodule (not recorded which). Some clones in this sample may be carry-over from other donors' samples.

This clone was recorded many times. CDR3 DNA: TGTGCCAGCAGTACCTACAGGGTAGCTGGAAACACCATATATTTT. The encoded protein is CASSTYRVAGNTIYF. This chain uses TRBV28 with TRBJ1-3; possible D gene TRBD1, 6 bases. The CDR3 totals 15 residues. The germline V gene has CDR1 MDHEN and CDR2 SYDVKM. Trimming left V 5 bases short and J 2 bases short, with 13 bases between.

This chain connects TRBV30 to TRBJ1-6, with D possibly matching TRBD1 (6 bases). CDR1 GTSNPN and CDR2 SVGIG come from the germline V gene (reference sequence). Trimming cost V 0 bases and J 6 bases, with 12 bases left between them. This CDR3 has 15 amino acids. The CDR3 is CAWSVGGQINSPLHF. In nucleotides, the CDR3 is TGTGCCTGGAGTGTTGGGGGGCAGATTAATTCACCCCTCCACTTT.

This clone was detected a few times. The gene calls are TRBV6-1 and TRBJ1-2, with a tentative D call TRBD1 (6 bases). CDR3 length equals 17 residues. CDR1 MNHNS and CDR2 SASEGT come from the germline V gene. V shed 7 bases and J shed 4 bases, with 25 bases lying between them. CDR3 residues: CASKTDPGQSGSYGYTF. CDR3 DNA sequence: TGTGCCAGCAAGACCGATCCGGGACAATCGGGATCCTATGGCTACACCTTC.

This clone appeared a few times. The rearrangement joins TRBV6-2 or TRBV6-3 to TRBJ2-3; tentatively, D is TRBD2 (6 bases). The CDR3 has 17 residues. The V end was cut by 6 bases, the J end by 1 base, with 20 bases between. Per the germline V gene, CDR1 is MNHEY and CDR2 is SVGEGT. The CDR3 sequence is CASSNPGLTIRTDTQYF. CDR3 in DNA: TGTGCCAGCAGCAACCCGGGACTTACAATTCGCACAGATACGCAGTATTTT.

This clone was counted at least ten times. This chain links TRBV19 with TRBJ1-3; D gene unclear. Looked up from germline, CDR1 is LNHDA and CDR2 is SQIVND (reference sequence). Trimming took off 3 bases at V and 0 bases at J, with 6 bases between the two ends. The CDR3 runs to 14 residues. In nucleotides, the CDR3 is TGTGCCAGTAGTATGGCGATCTCTGGAAACACCATATATTTT. Residues: CASSMAISGNTIYF.

The chain uses TRBV11-3 and TRBJ2-1; the match to TRBD2 covers 7 bases. CDR1 SGHNT and CDR2 YENEEA come from the germline V gene. The CDR3 totals 13 residues. V gave up 7 bases and J gave up 10 bases; unmatched junction bases: 10. CDR3 nucleotide sequence: TGTGCCAGCATGCGGAGCGGGGCGAGGGAGCAGTTCTTC. Its translation: CASMRSGAREQFF.

At least ten counts were recorded for this clone. V is TRBV15 and J is TRBJ1-1; D gene ambiguous. The CDR3 is 14 amino acids. Germline CDR1 reads LNHNV; CDR2 reads YYDKDF (reference sequence). Trimming shortened V by 1 base and J by 2 bases, and 8 bases separated the two germline ends. The CDR3 nucleotides are TGTGCCACCAGCAGAGGAAGGGATAACACTGAAGCTTTCTTT. The encoded protein is CATSRGRDNTEAFF.

This clone occurred many times. The CDR3 ends on some other residue instead of the conserved phenylalanine or tryptophan, so this is likely a read error. V and J are TRBV19 and TRBJ1-1; no definite D call. The CDR3 spans 19 residues. The germline V gene encodes CDR1 LNHDA and CDR2 SQIVND (reference sequence). V dropped 2 bases and J dropped 0 bases, with 22 bases sitting between them. The CDR3 protein is CASSIKSSRGLRMNTEAFL. For the CDR3, the DNA is TGTGCCAGTAGTATAAAGAGCAGCAGAGGGTTGAGAATGAACACTGAAGCTTTCCTT.

The rearrangement uses TRBV15 and TRBJ2-3, with 7 bases fitting TRBD1. This CDR3 region has 18 residues. The V gene's germline CDR1 is LNHNV and CDR2 YYDKDF (reference sequence). Trimming cost V 7 bases and J 0 bases; bases outside gene matches: 16. The CDR3 DNA reads TGTGCCACCAACCTTACCCGGGACAGCGGCCTCAGCACAGATACGCAGTATTTT. As protein: CATNLTRDSGLSTDTQYF.